The 3 T cell receptor beta chains in this list originate from one sample, sequenced in a study of blood T cell repertoires in COVID-19 (dated by TCRdb to 2018 to 2020). Libraries were prepared through the immunoSEQ multiplex PCR assay. TCRdb took this table from immuneACCESS and kept in-frame rearrangements with V and J called. Such tables lack part of the clones; where checked against another copy, unresolved V genes explain under half of the gap, and the rest is unexplained. Within this sample are 30,000 to 45,000 clones, with approximately 86% of them counted one time only. The top ten clones comprise about 5% of the sample. Input material: peripheral blood. The source of these receptors is a woman in her 70s with active COVID-19.

V usage is TRBV4-3 and J usage is TRBJ1-3, with a weak D call TRBD1 (5 bases). CDR1 is LGHNA and CDR2 is YSLEER in the germline V gene. The CDR3 totals 18 residues. The V end was cut by 0 bases, the J end by 4 bases, with 19 bases between. Here the CDR3 DNA reads TGCGCCAGCAGCCAAGATCTTTACAGGCACCGGGCAGGAAACACCATATATTTT. This encodes CASSQDLYRHRAGNTIYF.

The chain combines TRBV5-4 with TRBJ1-2, with D hard to call. The V end lost 0 bases, the J end lost 5 bases, and 14 bases lay between the germline ends. CDR1 is SGHNT and CDR2 is YYREEE in the germline V gene (reference sequence). The length of the CDR3 is 15 residues. DNA of the CDR3: TGTGCCAGCAGCTTGGGGCAGGAGGTTTCATATGGCTACACCTTC. This translates into CASSLGQEVSYGYTF.

This clone was detected only once. The V and J genes are TRBV10-2 and TRBJ2-3; 10 positions match TRBD2. Germline CDR1 WSHSY, CDR2 SAAADI. The CDR3 spans 16 residues. V shed 2 bases and J 1 base; nucleotides not matched to a gene: 3. The CDR3 here is CASSEDLAGGTDTQYF. CDR3 nucleotides: TGCGCCAGCAGTGAGGATCTAGCGGGGGGCACAGATACGCAGTATTTT.